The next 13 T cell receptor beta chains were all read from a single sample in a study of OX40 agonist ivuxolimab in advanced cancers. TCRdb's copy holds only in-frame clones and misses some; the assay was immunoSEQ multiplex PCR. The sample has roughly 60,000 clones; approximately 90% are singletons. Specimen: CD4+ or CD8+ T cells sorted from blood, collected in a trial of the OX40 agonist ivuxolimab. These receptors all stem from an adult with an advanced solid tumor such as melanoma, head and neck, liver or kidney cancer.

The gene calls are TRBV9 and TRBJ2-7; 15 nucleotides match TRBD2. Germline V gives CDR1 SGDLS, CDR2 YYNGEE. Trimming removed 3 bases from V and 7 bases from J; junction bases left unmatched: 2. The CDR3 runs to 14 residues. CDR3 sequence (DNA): TGTGCCAGCAGCGAGGGACTAGCGGGAGGTGAGCAGTACTTC. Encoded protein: CASSEGLAGGEQYF.

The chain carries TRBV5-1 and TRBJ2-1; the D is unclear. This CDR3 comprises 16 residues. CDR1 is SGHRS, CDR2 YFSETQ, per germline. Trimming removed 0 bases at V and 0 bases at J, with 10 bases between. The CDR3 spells CASSLVYSSSYNEQFF. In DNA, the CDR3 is TGCGCCAGCAGCTTGGTGTATTCGAGCTCCTACAATGAGCAGTTCTTC.

CDR3 in DNA: TGTGCCAGCAGTTACGGCCGGGGGATAAACTATGGCTACACCTTC. This codes for CASSYGRGINYGYTF. The V and J genes are TRBV6-6 and TRBJ1-2, with D maybe TRBD1 (5 bases). The CDR3 is 15 residues long. Trimming removed 2 bases at V and 2 bases at J, with 12 bases between. CDR1 is MNHNY, CDR2 SVGAGI, per germline (reference sequence).

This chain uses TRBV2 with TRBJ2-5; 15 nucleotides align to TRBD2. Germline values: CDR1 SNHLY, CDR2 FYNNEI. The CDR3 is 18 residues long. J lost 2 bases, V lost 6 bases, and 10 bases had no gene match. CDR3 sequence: CASRAGTSGRRVQETQYF. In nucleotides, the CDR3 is TGTGCCAGCAGGGCCGGGACTAGCGGGAGGAGGGTACAAGAGACCCAGTACTTC.

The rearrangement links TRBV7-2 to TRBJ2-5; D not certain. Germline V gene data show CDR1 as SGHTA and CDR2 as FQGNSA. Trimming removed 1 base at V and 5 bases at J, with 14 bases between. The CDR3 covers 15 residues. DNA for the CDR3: TGTGCCAGCAGCTTAGGGAGCCTGAAGAGGGAGACCCAGTACTTC. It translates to CASSLGSLKRETQYF.

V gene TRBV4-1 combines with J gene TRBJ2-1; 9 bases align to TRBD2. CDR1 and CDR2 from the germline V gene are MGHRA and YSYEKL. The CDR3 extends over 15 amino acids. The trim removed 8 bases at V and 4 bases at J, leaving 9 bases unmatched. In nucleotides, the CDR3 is TGCGCCAGCCGCAGGGGGGCGGGAGGGTACAATGAGCAGTTCTTC. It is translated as CASRRGAGGYNEQFF.

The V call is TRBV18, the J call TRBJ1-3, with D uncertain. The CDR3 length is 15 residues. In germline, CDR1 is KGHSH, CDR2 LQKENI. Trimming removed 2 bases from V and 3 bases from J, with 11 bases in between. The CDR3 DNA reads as TGTGCCAGCTCACCAGGGGTTGCCTATGGAAACACCATATATTTT. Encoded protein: CASSPGVAYGNTIYF.

As DNA, the CDR3 is TGTGCCGGGGGACGGGACAGCTCTAATCAGCCCCAGCATTTT. Its protein is CAGGRDSSNQPQHF. The chain couples TRBV2 to TRBJ1-5; 7 bases align to TRBD1. CDR1 SNHLY and CDR2 FYNNEI come from the germline V gene. CDR3 length: 14 residues. V was clipped by 11 bases and J by 4 bases; unmatched bases: 11.

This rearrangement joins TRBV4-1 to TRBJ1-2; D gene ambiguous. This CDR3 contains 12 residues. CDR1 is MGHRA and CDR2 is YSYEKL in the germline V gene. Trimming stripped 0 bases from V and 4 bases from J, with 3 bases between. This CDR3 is CASSQEGYGYTF. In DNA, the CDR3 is TGCGCCAGCAGCCAAGAAGGCTATGGCTACACCTTC.

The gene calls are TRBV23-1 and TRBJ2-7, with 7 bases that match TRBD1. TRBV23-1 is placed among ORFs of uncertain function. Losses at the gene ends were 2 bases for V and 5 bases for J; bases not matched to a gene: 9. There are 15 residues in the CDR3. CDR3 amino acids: CASSQPDRVSHEQYF. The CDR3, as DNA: TGCGCCAGCAGTCAACCTGACAGGGTTTCCCACGAGCAGTACTTC.

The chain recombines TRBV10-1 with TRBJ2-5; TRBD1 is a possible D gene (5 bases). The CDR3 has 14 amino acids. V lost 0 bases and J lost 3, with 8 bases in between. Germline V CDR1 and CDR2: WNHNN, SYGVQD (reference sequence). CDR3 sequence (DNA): TGCGCCAGCAGTGAGTCAGGCAGGGAAGAGACCCAGTACTTC. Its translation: CASSESGREETQYF.

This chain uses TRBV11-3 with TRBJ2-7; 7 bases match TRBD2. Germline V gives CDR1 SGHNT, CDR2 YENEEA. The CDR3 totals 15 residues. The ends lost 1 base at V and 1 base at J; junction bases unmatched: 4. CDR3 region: CASSLAGGPSYEQYF. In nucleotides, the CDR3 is TGTGCCAGCAGCTTAGCGGGAGGACCTTCCTACGAGCAGTACTTC.

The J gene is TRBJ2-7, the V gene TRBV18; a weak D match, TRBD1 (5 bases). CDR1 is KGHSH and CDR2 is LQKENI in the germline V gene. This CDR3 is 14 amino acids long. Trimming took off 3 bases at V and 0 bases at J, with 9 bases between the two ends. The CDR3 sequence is CASSPLDNSYEQYF. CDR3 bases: TGTGCCAGCTCACCGTTGGACAACTCCTACGAGCAGTACTTC. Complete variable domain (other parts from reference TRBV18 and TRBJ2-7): NAGVMQNPRHLVRRRGQEARLRCSPMKGHSHVYWYRQLPEEGLKFMVYLQKENIIDESGMPKERFSAEFPKEGPSILRIQQVVRGDSAAYFCASSPLDNSYEQYFGPGTRLTVT.